The present entry profiles one T cell receptor beta chain with its context. V was pared by 6 bases and J by 2 bases, with 2 bases of the junction left unmatched. The V gene's germline CDR1 is MNHEY and CDR2 SVGAGI. This CDR3 spans 15 amino acids. These data originate in a study of blood T cell repertoires in COVID-19. In the study overall: The United States, Italy and Spain provided the acute and convalescent COVID-19 samples. PBMCs, B-cell-depleted T cells, or T cells provided the cDNA or gDNA that made up the material.

Original methodology: Counts of nucleated cells, estimated from reference gene primer amplification, were obtained. Repertoires were generated with immunoSEQ multiplex PCR, while TCRdb's copy carries only in-frame clones and drops some. The D gene and trimming were derived from the DNA, and the V and J assignments and clone size from that table. Among just under 90,000 clones listed, more than 70% were seen once. The clonotype was recovered from a woman older than 75 with acute or convalescent COVID-19. The specimen was peripheral blood. This chain connects TRBV6-5 to TRBJ2-1, with 12 nucleotides matching TRBD2. The CDR3: CASRLAGGTYNEQFF. The CDR3 DNA follows: TGTGCCAGCAGGCTAGCGGGGGGGACCTACAATGAGCAGTTCTTC.